This T cell receptor beta chain was sequenced for a study of technical replicates of blood from four donors. The CDR3 spans 17 residues. Trimming stripped 6 bases from V and 6 bases from J, with 26 bases between. Germline values: CDR1 SGHNT, CDR2 YENEEA. Method: immunoSEQ multiplex PCR; TCRdb's copy keeps in-frame clones and lacks some. The table records more than 70,000 clones, just over 90% of them present only once. Sample: T cells isolated from PBMCs. The chain couples TRBV11-3 to TRBJ1-1; D call uncertain. This sequence was found in a human donor in good health. CDR3 sequence: CASSSIESAASPPEAFF. CDR3 in DNA: TGTGCCAGCAGTTCTATAGAGAGCGCAGCCTCTCCTCCTGAAGCTTTCTTT.